A single sample gave rise to the 2 T cell receptor beta chains below, sequenced in a study of blood T cell repertoires in COVID-19. TCRdb's copy holds only in-frame clones and misses some; the assay was immunoSEQ multiplex PCR. There are approximately 220,000 clones in the sample; about 85% occur only once, and roughly 2.7% lies in the top ten. Source material: PBMCs or T cells enriched from blood (not recorded which). These receptor sequences come from a young woman who had recovered from COVID-19.

This clone was seen once. The chain employs TRBV24-1 and TRBJ2-5; unclear D gene. V lost 2 bases, J lost 4 bases, and 7 bases lay in between. CDR1 is KGHDR, CDR2 SFDVKD, per germline. The CDR3 is 13 residues long. CDR3 nucleotides: TGTGCCACCAGTGATTCTTCTGTAGAGACCCAGTACTTC. It yields the protein CATSDSSVETQYF.

This clone was detected only once. The chain couples TRBV4-3 to TRBJ1-4; maybe TRBD1 (5 bases). Per the germline V gene, CDR1 is LGHNA and CDR2 is YSLEER. V lost 4 bases, J lost 8 bases, and 17 bases lay in between. The CDR3 is made up of 15 amino acids. The CDR3 bases are TGCGCCAGCAGCCCTCAGGGATATGTGGGAGAAAAACTGTTTTTT. Translation: CASSPQGYVGEKLFF.